The 7 T cell receptor beta chains presented below share a single source sample, sequenced in a study of graft-versus-host responses after intestinal transplantation. TCRdb's table, derived via immunoSEQ multiplex PCR, lists solely in-frame clones and lacks some. The sample carries approximately 25,000 clones, approximately 93% recorded once. The sample was PBMCs, taken 18 days after transplant. Receptors originate from a human patient who received an intestinal transplant, so some T cells may come from the graft donor.

This clone is a singleton in its sample. The chain is built from TRBV27 and TRBJ2-1; 7 positions agree with TRBD2. Germline lookup yields CDR1 MNHEY and CDR2 SMNVEV (reference sequence). Germline trimming cut 6 bases from V and 5 bases from J; bases unmatched to any gene: 13. The CDR3 totals 16 residues. The CDR3 sequence is CASSPWGGPGDNEQFF. The CDR3 region has the DNA TGTGCCAGCAGCCCCTGGGGGGGACCTGGGGACAATGAGCAGTTCTTC.

This chain connects TRBV7-9 to TRBJ1-1, with TRBD1 matching 8 bases. The CDR3 is 14 residues long. Trimming removed 5 bases from V and 6 bases from J; junction bases left unmatched: 8. Germline CDR1 SEHNR, CDR2 FQNEAQ (reference sequence). The CDR3 DNA reads as TGTGCCAGCAGCCCGGGACAGGTCCGTCCTGAAGCTTTCTTT. This gives the protein CASSPGQVRPEAFF. The full variable domain, in which reference TRBV7-9 and TRBJ1-1 provide the parts outside the CDR3, is DTGVSQNPRHKITKRGQNVTFRCDPISEHNRLYWYRQTLGQGPEFLTYFQNEAQLEKSRLLSDRFSAERPKGSFSTLEIQRTEQGDSAMYLCASSPGQVRPEAFFGQGTRLTVV.

The rearrangement links TRBV19 to TRBJ1-1; D perhaps matches TRBD1 (5 bases). V was trimmed by 6 bases and J by 3 bases, leaving 8 bases between them. Germline V gene sequence: CDR1 LNHDA, CDR2 SQIVND (reference sequence). The CDR3 is 12 amino acids. The CDR3 sequence is CASRLGDTEAFF. For the CDR3, the DNA is TGTGCCAGTAGACTAGGGGACACTGAAGCTTTCTTT. The full variable domain, with the rest looked up from reference TRBV19 and TRBJ1-1, is DGGITQSPKYLFRKEGQNVTLSCEQNLNHDAMYWYRQDPGQGLRLIYYSQIVNDFQKGDIAEGYSVSREKKESFPLTVTSAQKNPTAFYLCASRLGDTEAFFGQGTRLTVV.

The chain combines TRBV7-2 with TRBJ1-2; D gene ambiguous. This CDR3 spans 14 amino acids. Germline CDR1 reads SGHTA; CDR2 reads FQGNSA. V was cut by 0 bases and J by 4 bases, with 9 bases left in between. CDR3 region: CASSLAGHSYGYTF. The DNA of the CDR3 is TGTGCCAGCAGCTTAGCCGGTCACTCCTATGGCTACACCTTC.

In this sample, this clone turned up once. DNA of the CDR3: TGTGCCACCTCCGCGGTGAATACGCAGTATTTT. Encoded protein: CATSAVNTQYF. The chain has TRBV6-5 and TRBJ2-3; no reliable D call. Trimming removed 10 bases from V and 7 bases from J, with 12 bases in between. The CDR3 sequence is 11 residues long. Germline CDR1 MNHEY, CDR2 SVGAGI.

V usage is TRBV5-8 and J usage is TRBJ2-3; tentative D call: TRBD1 (7 bases). Germline-derived CDR1 and CDR2 are SGHTS and YDEGEE. V lost 5 bases to trimming and J lost 3 bases, with 19 bases between them. This CDR3 contains 16 residues. CDR3 bases: TGTGCCAGCAGGTTGAGACAGGGAGGTTGGACAGATACGCAGTATTTT. Protein: CASRLRQGGWTDTQYF.

The genes are TRBV7-2 and TRBJ2-5; the match to TRBD2 covers 9 bases. V trimming: 0 bases; J trimming: 12 bases; junction bases outside the gene matches: 5. From germline, CDR1 is SGHTA and CDR2 FQGNSA. The CDR3 spans 13 residues. This CDR3 reads CASSLASGGREYF. In nucleotides, the CDR3 is TGTGCCAGCAGCTTAGCGAGCGGGGGGCGGGAGTACTTC.